Each of the 22 T cell receptor beta chains below was sequenced from the same sample in a study of CD8+ T cells in alopecia areata. RNA was isolated and reverse transcribed to cDNA, the sequencing template. Profiling relied on immunoSEQ multiplex PCR, and the TCRdb table lists in-frame clones only, not all of them. The sample shows some 130,000 clones, about 60% of them seen only once. Source: CD4+ T cells sorted from blood, taken at week 0. The receptors come from a human donor with alopecia areata.

Comment on this clone: The identical CDR3 is also encoded by other nucleotide sequences in the sample. The chain carries TRBV5-1 and TRBJ1-5; D is uncertain. Germline V gives CDR1 SGHRS, CDR2 YFSETQ. The germline V and J ends were trimmed by 3 bases and 4 bases, with 8 bases remaining between them. CDR3 size: 13 residues. DNA for the CDR3: TGCGCCAGCAGCTCGGATTGGAATCAGCCCCAGCATTTT. Protein product: CASSSDWNQPQHF. The whole variable domain, filled in from reference TRBV5-1 and TRBJ1-5, reads KAGVTQTPRYLIKTRGQQVTLSCSPISGHRSVSWYQQTPGQGLQFLFEYFSETQRNKGNFPGRFSGRQFSNSRSEMNVSTLELGDSALYLCASSSDWNQPQHFGDGTRLSIL.

The rearrangement uses TRBV10-3 and TRBJ1-6; no clear D. CDR1 and CDR2 from the germline V gene are ENHRY and SYGVKD. CDR3 length equals 13 residues. The germline V and J ends were trimmed by 6 bases and 8 bases, with 11 bases remaining between them. The CDR3 sequence: CAISDRLDSPLHF. The DNA for the CDR3 is TGTGCCATCAGCGACCGATTGGATTCACCCCTCCACTTT.

The chain combines TRBV11-2 with TRBJ1-1; TRBD1 might be the D (6 bases). Deletions cut 5 bases from V and 4 bases from J, with 23 bases between. There are 17 residues in the CDR3. Germline loops: CDR1 SGHAT, CDR2 FQNNGV. CDR3 region: CASSHLGGGPTSTEAFF. CDR3 coding DNA: TGTGCCAGCAGCCACCTCGGCGGGGGGCCCACCAGCACTGAAGCTTTCTTT.

This chain uses TRBV7-9 with TRBJ2-2; D is unclear. V was trimmed by 0 bases and J by 4 bases, leaving 9 bases between them. Germline lookup yields CDR1 SEHNR and CDR2 FQNEAQ (reference sequence). CDR3 size: 15 residues. CDR3 nucleotide sequence: TGTGCCAGCAGCTTAGCAGCCCCCAGCACCGGGGAGCTGTTTTTT. Residues: CASSLAAPSTGELFF. The variable domain in full, completed from reference TRBV7-9 and TRBJ2-2, reads DTGVSQNPRHKITKRGQNVTFRCDPISEHNRLYWYRQTLGQGPEFLTYFQNEAQLEKSRLLSDRFSAERPKGSFSTLEIQRTEQGDSAMYLCASSLAAPSTGELFFGEGSRLTVL.

The chain couples TRBV18 to TRBJ1-5, with a tentative D call TRBD1 (6 bases). The V end was cut by 1 base, the J end by 9 bases, with 13 bases between. Germline-derived CDR1 and CDR2 are KGHSH and LQKENI. This CDR3 region has 14 residues. CDR3 in amino acids: CASSPLRGGSPQHF. The CDR3 DNA reads TGTGCCAGCTCACCACTCAGGGGAGGTTCGCCCCAGCATTTT. The full variable domain, rest sourced from reference TRBV18 and TRBJ1-5, is NAGVMQNPRHLVRRRGQEARLRCSPMKGHSHVYWYRQLPEEGLKFMVYLQKENIIDESGMPKERFSAEFPKEGPSILRIQQVVRGDSAAYFCASSPLRGGSPQHFGDGTRLSIL.

The chain employs TRBV9 and TRBJ1-4; 8 nucleotides align to TRBD1. Trimming at V came to 0 bases and at J to 8 bases, leaving 3 bases not matched to a gene. Germline lookup yields CDR1 SGDLS and CDR2 YYNGEE. The CDR3 contains 14 residues. The CDR3 spells CASSVEAGGEKLFF. The DNA for the CDR3 is TGTGCCAGCAGCGTAGAGGCAGGGGGCGAAAAACTGTTTTTT.

The rearrangement joins TRBV30 to TRBJ1-3; no clear D gene. This CDR3 has 12 amino acids. The V gene lost 1 base and the J gene lost 4 bases, with 5 bases spanning the gap. CDR1 is GTSNPN, CDR2 SVGIG, per germline (reference sequence). CDR3 sequence: CAWSALGNTIYF. DNA of the CDR3: TGTGCCTGGAGTGCCCTGGGAAACACCATATATTTT.

The count of this clone is one. The chain links TRBV6-8 to TRBJ2-6; 9 positions match TRBD2. This CDR3 has 16 amino acids. The V gene's germline CDR1 is MNHGY and CDR2 SAAAGT. Unmatched junction bases numbered 5, after V lost 6 bases and J lost 2 bases. Written as DNA, the CDR3 is TGTGCCAGCAGGAGTAGCGGGGGCGCTGGGGCCAACGTCCTGACTTTC. This gives the protein CASRSSGGAGANVLTF.

Of note for this clone: With a much larger clone just one base away, this may be a read error. This sequence joins TRBV7-9 and TRBJ1-5; D gene uncertain. Germline V gene data show CDR1 as SEHNR and CDR2 as FQNEAQ (reference sequence). This CDR3 is built from 12 residues. V lost 3 bases, J lost 7 bases, and 7 bases lay in between. CDR3 bases: TGTGCCAGCAGCTTTGCGGGCCAGCCCCAGCATTTT. This codes for CASSFAGQPQHF.

This clone was seen a few times. The chain employs TRBV6-5 and TRBJ2-7; D may be TRBD1 (6 bases). CDR3 length equals 12 residues. Looked up from germline, CDR1 is MNHEY and CDR2 is SVGAGI. With 10 bases removed from V and 3 bases from J, the gap between germline ends came to 13 bases. The chain's CDR3 is CAISKQGYEQYF. Written as DNA, the CDR3 is TGTGCCATCAGCAAACAGGGCTACGAGCAGTACTTC.

This chain connects TRBV7-9 to TRBJ1-6; a weak D match, TRBD1 (5 bases). Trimming shortened V by 1 base and J by 8 bases, and 12 bases separated the two germline ends. The CDR3 is 15 residues long. Germline CDR1 is SEHNR and CDR2 is FQNEAQ (reference sequence). This CDR3 reads CASSLGGAGHSPLHF. Written as DNA, the CDR3 is TGTGCCAGCAGCTTAGGTGGGGCAGGACATTCACCCCTCCACTTT.

CDR3 nucleotides: TGTGCCATTGGGGGTAACAATGAGCAGTTCTTC. Its protein product is CAIGGNNEQFF. The chain is built from TRBV10-3 and TRBJ2-1; D possibly uses TRBD1 or TRBD2 (5 bases each). Germline CDR1 ENHRY, CDR2 SYGVKD. V was shortened by 9 bases and J by 5 bases, with 8 bases between the two germline ends. The CDR3 extends over 11 amino acids.

The chain couples TRBV10-3 to TRBJ2-3; D remains unclear. V lost 5 bases, J lost 4 bases, and 19 bases lay in between. CDR1 ENHRY and CDR2 SYGVKD come from the germline V gene. This CDR3 is built from 16 residues. The CDR3 here is CAISRTAAPLADTQYF. CDR3 DNA: TGTGCCATCAGTCGGACGGCGGCCCCCTTGGCAGATACGCAGTATTTT.

This clone was seen a handful of times. The rearrangement uses TRBV29-1 and TRBJ1-5; no clear D. Per the germline V gene, CDR1 is SQVTM and CDR2 is ANQGSEA. This CDR3 spans 13 amino acids. The ends were cut back, 6 bases at V and 3 bases at J, with 12 bases in the middle. The CDR3 is CSVRSTNNQPQHF. In DNA form, the CDR3 reads TGCAGCGTCCGGTCCACCAACAATCAGCCCCAGCATTTT. The full variable domain, rest sourced from reference TRBV29-1 and TRBJ1-5, is SAVISQKPSRDICQRGTSLTIQCQVDSQVTMMFWYRQQPGQSLTLIATANQGSEATYESGFVIDKFPISRPNLTFSTLTVSNMSPEDSSIYLCSVRSTNNQPQHFGDGTRLSIL.

This clone has more than one count but fewer than ten. In nucleotides, the CDR3 is TGTGCCAGCGAGGGGGGGTCCCTCCACTTT. It is translated as CASEGGSLHF. The V call is TRBV7-9, the J call TRBJ1-6, with D perhaps TRBD1 (6 bases). Germline CDR1 SEHNR, CDR2 FQNEAQ (reference sequence). V lost 8 bases and J 14 bases, leaving 10 bases between the germline ends. The CDR3 sequence is 10 residues long. The complete variable domain, with remaining parts taken from reference TRBV7-9 and TRBJ1-6, reads DTGVSQNPRHKITKRGQNVTFRCDPISEHNRLYWYRQTLGQGPEFLTYFQNEAQLEKSRLLSDRFSAERPKGSFSTLEIQRTEQGDSAMYLCASEGGSLHFGNGTRLTVT.

V is TRBV29-1 and J is TRBJ2-1, with 7 positions matching TRBD1. The CDR3 is 13 amino acids. V lost 6 bases, J lost 2 bases, and 4 bases stayed unmatched. Germline-derived CDR1 and CDR2 are SQVTM and ANQGSEA. The CDR3 bases are TGCAGCGTCCGACAGGGCCCCTACAATGAGCAGTTCTTC. Its protein is CSVRQGPYNEQFF.

The chain uses TRBV29-1 and TRBJ2-2; the D gene is possibly TRBD2 (6 bases). CDR1 and CDR2 (germline): SQVTM, ANQGSEA. Trimming shortened V by 7 bases and J by 5 bases, and 17 bases separated the two germline ends. The CDR3 extends over 14 amino acids. The CDR3 region has the DNA TGCAGCGCCCGGGACGACCGGGGGACCGGGGAGCTGTTTTTT. It is translated as CSARDDRGTGELFF.

In this sample, this clone turned up a few times. This chain connects TRBV10-3 to TRBJ2-7; a possible D gene is TRBD2 (6 bases). The germline CDR1 and CDR2 sequences are ENHRY and SYGVKD. Trimming shortened V by 0 bases and J by 2 bases, and 8 bases separated the two germline ends. The CDR3 loop spans 14 amino acids. CDR3 bases: TGTGCCATCAGTGAGTCCGGACTACCCTACGAGCAGTACTTC. Translation: CAISESGLPYEQYF.

V and J are TRBV7-2 and TRBJ2-3; D remains unclear. The V gene lost 6 bases and the J gene lost 4 bases, with 26 bases spanning the gap. Germline CDR1 is SGHTA and CDR2 is FQGNSA. The CDR3 loop spans 18 amino acids. The CDR3 sequence: CASSSPEARVHSSDTQYF. In nucleotides, the CDR3 is TGTGCCAGCAGTTCCCCCGAGGCCAGAGTCCACAGCTCAGATACGCAGTATTTT.

V usage is TRBV5-5 and J usage is TRBJ1-6; 7 bases line up with TRBD1. V was clipped by 4 bases and J by 7 bases; unmatched bases: 5. The V gene's germline CDR1 is SGHKS and CDR2 YYEKEE (reference sequence). The CDR3 contains 14 residues. The CDR3, as DNA: TGTGCCAGCAGCCGGGGGACAGACAATTCACCCCTCCACTTT. Residues: CASSRGTDNSPLHF.

The genes are TRBV29-1 and TRBJ1-1, with 9 bases aligning to TRBD1. This CDR3 comprises 14 residues. Germline V lookup: CDR1 SQVTM, CDR2 ANQGSEA. Trimming at V came to 3 bases and at J to 5 bases, leaving 7 bases not matched to a gene. The DNA for the CDR3 is TGCAGCGTTGATTCTGACAGGGGGGAGACTGAAGCTTTCTTT. Translated, it gives CSVDSDRGETEAFF.

This clone was counted between two and nine times. V and J are TRBV19 and TRBJ2-2, with D possibly being TRBD2 (6 bases). Between the trimmed V and J ends, which lost 8 bases and 2 bases, there was a span of 12 bases. The germline gives CDR1 LNHDA, CDR2 SQIVND (reference sequence). The length of the CDR3 is 14 residues. Here the CDR3 reads CASGGTFNTGELFF. The DNA for the CDR3 is TGTGCCAGTGGCGGGACTTTCAACACCGGGGAGCTGTTTTTT.